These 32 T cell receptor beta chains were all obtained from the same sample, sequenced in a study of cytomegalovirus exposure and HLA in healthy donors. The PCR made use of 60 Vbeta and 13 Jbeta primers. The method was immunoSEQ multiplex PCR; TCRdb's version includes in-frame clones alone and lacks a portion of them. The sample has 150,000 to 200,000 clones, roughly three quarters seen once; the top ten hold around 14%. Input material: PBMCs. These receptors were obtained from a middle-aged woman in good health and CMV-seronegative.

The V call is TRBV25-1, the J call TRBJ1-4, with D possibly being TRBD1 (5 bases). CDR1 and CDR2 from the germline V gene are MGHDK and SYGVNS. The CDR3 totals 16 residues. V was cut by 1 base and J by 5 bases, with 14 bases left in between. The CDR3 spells CASSEFAGLGNEKLFF. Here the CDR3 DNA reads TGTGCCAGCAGTGAATTCGCGGGGCTAGGGAATGAAAAACTGTTTTTT.

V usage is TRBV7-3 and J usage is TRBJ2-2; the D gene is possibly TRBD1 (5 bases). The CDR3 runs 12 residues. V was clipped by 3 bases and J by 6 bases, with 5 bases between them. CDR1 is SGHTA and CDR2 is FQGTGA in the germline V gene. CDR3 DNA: TGTGCCAGCAGCTTCAGGGCCGGGGAGCTGTTTTTT. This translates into CASSFRAGELFF. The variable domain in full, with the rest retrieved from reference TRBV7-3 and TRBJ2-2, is GAGVSQTPSNKVTEKGKYVELRCDPISGHTALYWYRQSLGQGPEFLIYFQGTGAADDSGLPNDRFFAVRPEGSVSTLKIQRTERGDSAVYLCASSFRAGELFFGEGSRLTVL.

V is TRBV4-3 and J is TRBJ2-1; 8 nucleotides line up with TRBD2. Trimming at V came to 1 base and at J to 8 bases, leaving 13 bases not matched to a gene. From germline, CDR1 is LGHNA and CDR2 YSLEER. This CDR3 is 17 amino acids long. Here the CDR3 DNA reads TGCGCCAGCAGCCAAGCGAAACTAGCGGTCGGTTTAGATGAGCAGTTCTTC. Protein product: CASSQAKLAVGLDEQFF.

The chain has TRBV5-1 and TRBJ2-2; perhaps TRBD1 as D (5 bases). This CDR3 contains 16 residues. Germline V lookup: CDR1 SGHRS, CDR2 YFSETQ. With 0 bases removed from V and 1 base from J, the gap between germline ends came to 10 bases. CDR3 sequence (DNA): TGCGCCAGCAGCTTGGGAATTGACAGGAACACCGGGGAGCTGTTTTTT. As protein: CASSLGIDRNTGELFF.

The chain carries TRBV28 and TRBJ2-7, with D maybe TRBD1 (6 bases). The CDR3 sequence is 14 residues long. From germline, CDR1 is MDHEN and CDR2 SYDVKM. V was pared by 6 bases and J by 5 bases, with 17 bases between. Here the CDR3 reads CASSPMDSPDEQYF. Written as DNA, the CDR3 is TGTGCCAGCAGCCCAATGGACAGCCCGGACGAGCAGTACTTC.

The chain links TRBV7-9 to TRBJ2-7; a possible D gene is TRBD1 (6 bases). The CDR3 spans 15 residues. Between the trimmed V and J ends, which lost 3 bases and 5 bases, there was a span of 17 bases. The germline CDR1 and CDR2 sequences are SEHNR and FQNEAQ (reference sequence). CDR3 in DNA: TGTGCCAGCAGCTTTATGCGAACAGGGATCCACGAGCAGTACTTC. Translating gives CASSFMRTGIHEQYF.

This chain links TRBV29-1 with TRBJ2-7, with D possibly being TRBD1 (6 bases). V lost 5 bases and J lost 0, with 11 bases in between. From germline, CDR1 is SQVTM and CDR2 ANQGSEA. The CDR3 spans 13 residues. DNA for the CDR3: TGCAGCGTTCGACAGGCCATCTCCTACGAGCAGTACTTC. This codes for CSVRQAISYEQYF.

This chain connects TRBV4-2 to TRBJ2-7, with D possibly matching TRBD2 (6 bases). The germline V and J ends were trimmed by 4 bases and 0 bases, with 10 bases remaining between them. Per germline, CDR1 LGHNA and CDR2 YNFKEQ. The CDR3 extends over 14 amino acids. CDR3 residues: CASSLAVLSYEQYF. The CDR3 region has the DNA TGTGCCAGCAGCCTAGCGGTGCTCTCCTACGAGCAGTACTTC.

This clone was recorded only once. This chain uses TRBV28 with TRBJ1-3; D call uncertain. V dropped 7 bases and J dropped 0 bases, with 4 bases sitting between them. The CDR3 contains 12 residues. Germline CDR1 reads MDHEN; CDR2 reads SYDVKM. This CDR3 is CASTNSGNTIYF. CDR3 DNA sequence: TGTGCCAGCACCAACTCTGGAAACACCATATATTTT.

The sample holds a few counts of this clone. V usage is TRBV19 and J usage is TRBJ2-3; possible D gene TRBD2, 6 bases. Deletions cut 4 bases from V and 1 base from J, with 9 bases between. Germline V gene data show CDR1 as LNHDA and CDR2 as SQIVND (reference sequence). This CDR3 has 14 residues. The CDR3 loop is CASSRGGGTDTQYF. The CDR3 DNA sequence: TGTGCCAGTAGTAGAGGCGGGGGCACAGATACGCAGTATTTT.

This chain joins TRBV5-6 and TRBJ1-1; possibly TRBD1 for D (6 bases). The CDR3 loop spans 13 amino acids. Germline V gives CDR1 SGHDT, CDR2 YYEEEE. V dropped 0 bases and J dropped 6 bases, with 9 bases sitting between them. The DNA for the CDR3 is TGTGCCAGCAGCTTGGACAGGGCGTCTGAAGCTTTCTTT. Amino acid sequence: CASSLDRASEAFF.

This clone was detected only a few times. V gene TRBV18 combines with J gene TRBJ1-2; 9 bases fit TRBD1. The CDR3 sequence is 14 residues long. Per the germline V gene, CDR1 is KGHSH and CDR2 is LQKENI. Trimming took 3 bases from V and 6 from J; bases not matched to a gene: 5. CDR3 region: CASSPGGQGNGYTF. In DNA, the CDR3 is TGTGCCAGCTCACCCGGAGGACAGGGGAATGGCTACACCTTC.

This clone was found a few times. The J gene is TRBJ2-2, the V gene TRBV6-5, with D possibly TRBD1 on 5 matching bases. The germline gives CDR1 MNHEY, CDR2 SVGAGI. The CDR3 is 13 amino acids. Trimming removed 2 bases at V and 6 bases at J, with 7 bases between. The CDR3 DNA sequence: TGTGCCAGCAGTTACGGGGCTCCCGGGGAGCTGTTTTTT. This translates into CASSYGAPGELFF.

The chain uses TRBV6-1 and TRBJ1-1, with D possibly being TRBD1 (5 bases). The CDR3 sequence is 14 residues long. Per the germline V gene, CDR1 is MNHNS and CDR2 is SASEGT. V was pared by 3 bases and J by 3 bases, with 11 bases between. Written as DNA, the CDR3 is TGTGCCAGCAGTGAGCAGGGTGGTGACACTGAAGCTTTCTTT. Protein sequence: CASSEQGGDTEAFF.

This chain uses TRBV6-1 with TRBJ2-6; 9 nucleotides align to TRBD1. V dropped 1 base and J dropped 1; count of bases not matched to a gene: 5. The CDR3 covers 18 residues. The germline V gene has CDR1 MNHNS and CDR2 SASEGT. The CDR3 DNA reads TGTGCCAGCAGTGAAGTCTTGGGGACAGGGTCTGGGGCCAACGTCCTGACTTTC. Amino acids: CASSEVLGTGSGANVLTF.

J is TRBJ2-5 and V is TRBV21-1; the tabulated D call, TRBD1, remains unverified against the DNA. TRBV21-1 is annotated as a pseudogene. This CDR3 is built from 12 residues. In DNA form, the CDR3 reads TGTGCCAGCAGCCGACAGAAAGAGACCCAGTACTTC. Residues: CASSRQKETQYF.

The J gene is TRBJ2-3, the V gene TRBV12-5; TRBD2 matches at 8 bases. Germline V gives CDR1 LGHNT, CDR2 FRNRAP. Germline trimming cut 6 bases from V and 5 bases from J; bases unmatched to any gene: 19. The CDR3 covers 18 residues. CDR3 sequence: CASGSTGKREIIGDTQYF. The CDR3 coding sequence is TGTGCTAGTGGCTCCACCGGCAAGCGGGAGATAATAGGAGATACGCAGTATTTT.

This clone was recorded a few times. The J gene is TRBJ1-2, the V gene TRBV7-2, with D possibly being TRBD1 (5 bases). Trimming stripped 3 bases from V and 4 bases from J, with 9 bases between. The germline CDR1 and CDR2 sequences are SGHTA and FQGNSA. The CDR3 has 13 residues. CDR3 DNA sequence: TGTGCCAGCAGCTTCCAGGGTTCCTATGGCTACACCTTC. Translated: CASSFQGSYGYTF.

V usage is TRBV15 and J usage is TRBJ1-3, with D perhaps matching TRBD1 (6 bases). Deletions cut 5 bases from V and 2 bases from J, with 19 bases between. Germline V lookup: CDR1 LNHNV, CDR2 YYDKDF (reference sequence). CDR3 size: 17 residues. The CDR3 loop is CATSGQGSMVAGNTIYF. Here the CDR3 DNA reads TGTGCCACCAGCGGGCAGGGGAGTATGGTAGCTGGAAACACCATATATTTT. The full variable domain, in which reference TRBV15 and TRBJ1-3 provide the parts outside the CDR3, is DAMVIQNPRYQVTQFGKPVTLSCSQTLNHNVMYWYQQKSSQAPKLLFHYYDKDFNNEADTPDNFQSRRPNTSFCFLDIRSPGLGDTAMYLCATSGQGSMVAGNTIYFGEGSWLTVV.

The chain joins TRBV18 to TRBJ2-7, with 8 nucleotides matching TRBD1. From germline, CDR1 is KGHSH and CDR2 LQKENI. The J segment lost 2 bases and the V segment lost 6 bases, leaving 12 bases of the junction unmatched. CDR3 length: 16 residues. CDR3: CASSNHPGTGTYEQYF. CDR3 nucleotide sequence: TGTGCCAGCTCGAACCACCCCGGGACAGGTACCTACGAGCAGTACTTC.

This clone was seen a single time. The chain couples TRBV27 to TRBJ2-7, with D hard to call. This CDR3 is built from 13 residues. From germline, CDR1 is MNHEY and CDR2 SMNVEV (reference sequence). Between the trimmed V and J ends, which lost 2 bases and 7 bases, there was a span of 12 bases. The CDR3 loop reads CASSLSILGEQYF. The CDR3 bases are TGTGCCAGCAGTTTAAGTATCCTAGGAGAGCAGTACTTC.

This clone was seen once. The DNA of the CDR3 is TGTGCCAGTAGTATGCTTGGAGACGCGGACTACAATGAGCAGTTCTTC. Translation gives CASSMLGDADYNEQFF. The rearrangement uses TRBV19 and TRBJ2-1; D gene uncertain. The CDR3 contains 16 residues. The V gene's germline CDR1 is LNHDA and CDR2 SQIVND (reference sequence). V lost 3 bases to trimming and J lost 3 bases, with 15 bases between them.

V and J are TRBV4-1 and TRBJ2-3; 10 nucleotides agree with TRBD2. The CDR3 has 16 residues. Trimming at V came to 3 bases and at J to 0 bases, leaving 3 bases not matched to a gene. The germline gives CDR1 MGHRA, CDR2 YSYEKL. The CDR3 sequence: CASSQALAGSTDTQYF. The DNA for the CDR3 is TGCGCCAGCAGCCAGGCACTAGCGGGAAGCACAGATACGCAGTATTTT.

CDR3 in amino acids: CASSDGTSRRTDTQYF. CDR3 coding DNA: TGTGCCAGCAGTGATGGGACTAGCAGACGCACAGATACGCAGTATTTT. The chain links TRBV6-1 to TRBJ2-3; 9 bases align to TRBD2. Unmatched junction bases numbered 5, after V lost 3 bases and J lost 1 base. The germline V gene encodes CDR1 MNHNS and CDR2 SASEGT. The length of the CDR3 is 16 residues.

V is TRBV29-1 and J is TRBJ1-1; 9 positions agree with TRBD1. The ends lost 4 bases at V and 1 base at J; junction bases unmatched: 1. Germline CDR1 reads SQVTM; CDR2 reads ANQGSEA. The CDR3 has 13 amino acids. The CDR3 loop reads CSVATGGNTEAFF. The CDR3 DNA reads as TGCAGCGTTGCGACAGGGGGGAACACTGAAGCTTTCTTT.

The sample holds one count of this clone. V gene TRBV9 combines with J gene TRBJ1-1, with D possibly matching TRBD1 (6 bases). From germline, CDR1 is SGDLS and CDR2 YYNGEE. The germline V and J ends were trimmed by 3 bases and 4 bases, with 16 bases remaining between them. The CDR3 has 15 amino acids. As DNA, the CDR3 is TGTGCCAGCAGCGAATATCACAGGGAAAGCACTGAAGCTTTCTTT. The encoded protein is CASSEYHRESTEAFF.

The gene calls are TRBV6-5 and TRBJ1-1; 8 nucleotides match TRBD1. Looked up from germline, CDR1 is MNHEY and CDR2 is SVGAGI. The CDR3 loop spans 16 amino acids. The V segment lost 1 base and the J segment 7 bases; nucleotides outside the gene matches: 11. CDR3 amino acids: CASSYLGQGARVEAFF. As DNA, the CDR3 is TGTGCCAGCAGTTACTTGGGCCAGGGGGCGCGGGTTGAAGCTTTCTTT.

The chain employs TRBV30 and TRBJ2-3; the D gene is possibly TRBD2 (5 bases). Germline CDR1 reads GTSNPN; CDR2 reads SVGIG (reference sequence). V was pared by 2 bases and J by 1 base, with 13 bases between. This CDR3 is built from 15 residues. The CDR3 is CAWSPGRTGTDTQYF. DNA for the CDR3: TGTGCCTGGAGTCCCGGACGGACTGGCACAGATACGCAGTATTTT.

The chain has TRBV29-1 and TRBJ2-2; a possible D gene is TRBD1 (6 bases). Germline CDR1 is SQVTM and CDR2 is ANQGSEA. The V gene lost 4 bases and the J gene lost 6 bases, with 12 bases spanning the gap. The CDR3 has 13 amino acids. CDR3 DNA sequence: TGCAGCGTTGGTAGGGGGTTTGCCGGGGAGCTGTTTTTT. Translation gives CSVGRGFAGELFF.

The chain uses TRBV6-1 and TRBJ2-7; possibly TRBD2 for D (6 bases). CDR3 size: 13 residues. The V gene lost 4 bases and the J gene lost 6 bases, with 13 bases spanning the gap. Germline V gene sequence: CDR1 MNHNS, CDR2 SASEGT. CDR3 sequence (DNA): TGTGCCAGCAGTGGACGGAGGGTAGGCGAGCAGTACTTC. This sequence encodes CASSGRRVGEQYF.

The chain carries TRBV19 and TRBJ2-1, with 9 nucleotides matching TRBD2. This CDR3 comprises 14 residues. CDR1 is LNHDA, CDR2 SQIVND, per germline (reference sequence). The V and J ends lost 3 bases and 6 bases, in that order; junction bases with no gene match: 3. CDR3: CASSMREGSNEQFF. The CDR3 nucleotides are TGTGCCAGTAGTATGCGGGAGGGCAGCAATGAGCAGTTCTTC.

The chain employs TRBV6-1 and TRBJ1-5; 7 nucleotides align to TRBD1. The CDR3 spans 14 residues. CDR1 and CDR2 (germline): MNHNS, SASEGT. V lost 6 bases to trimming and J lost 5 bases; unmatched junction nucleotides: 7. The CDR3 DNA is TGTGCCAGCAGCGGGACAGTACCTGATCAGCCCCAGCATTTT. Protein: CASSGTVPDQPQHF.